The 18 T cell receptor beta chains below come from one sample, sequenced in a study of prognosis after radiotherapy for stage I lung cancer. From genomic DNA, two-round multiplex PCR was used to amplify TCR beta CDR3. Amplification during the initial PCR round employed primers specific to each TRBV and TRBJ gene. MiXCR, applied by TCRdb to the multiplex PCR reads, yields one record per CDR3 protein. The table shows about 13,000 distinct CDR3 sequences, with around a quarter occurring only once. The sample was PBMCs, taken before or after stereotactic body radiation therapy (not recorded which). Source of these receptors: a donor of 50 years or more with non-small cell lung cancer.

Regarding this clonotype: This likely traces to a read error, being one base from a far larger clone. The chain combines TRBV6-6 with TRBJ1-5; 7 nucleotides match TRBD1. CDR1 and CDR2 from the germline V gene are MNHNY and SVGAGI (reference sequence). The CDR3 is made up of 15 amino acids. The DNA of the CDR3 is TGTGCCAGCAGTTACTCGACAGGGACGGATCAGCACCAGCATTTT. As protein: CASSYSTGTDQHQHF.

This clonotype showed up many times. The V and J genes are TRBV7-9 and TRBJ2-1; D possibly corresponds to TRBD2 (5 bases). The CDR3 is 12 residues long. Germline V gene data show CDR1 as SEHNR and CDR2 as FQNEAQ (reference sequence). V was shortened by 4 bases and J by 10 bases, with 11 bases between the two germline ends. The CDR3 bases are TGTGCCAGCAGCTATTTGACGGGGGAGCAGTTCTTC. This encodes CASSYLTGEQFF.

Judged by abundance, this clonotype is medium-sized. This rearrangement joins TRBV28 to TRBJ2-1; perhaps D is TRBD1 or TRBD2 (5 bases each). The CDR3 runs to 15 residues. CDR1 is MDHEN, CDR2 SYDVKM, per germline. Trimming removed 4 bases at V and 6 bases at J, with 16 bases between. The CDR3 region is CASSSDRDPRNEQFF. The CDR3 DNA is TGTGCCAGCAGTTCAGACCGGGACCCCCGCAATGAGCAGTTCTTC.

The chain couples TRBV2 to TRBJ2-7, with D hard to call. Trimming removed 6 bases from V and 10 bases from J, with 13 bases in between. The CDR3 is 11 residues long. Looked up from germline, CDR1 is SNHLY and CDR2 is FYNNEI. CDR3 DNA sequence: TGTGCCAGCAGCTCCATCTCCGTTCAGTACTTC. Amino acid sequence: CASSSISVQYF.

Sample share makes this clonotype medium-sized (0.01 to 0.1%). V and J are TRBV19 and TRBJ2-2; weak D call: TRBD2 (5 bases). This CDR3 is 13 amino acids long. CDR1 is LNHDA, CDR2 SQIVND, per germline (reference sequence). V was clipped by 10 bases and J by 4 bases, with 13 bases between them. The CDR3 sequence: CATRRPPTGELFF. The CDR3 coding sequence is TGTGCCACCAGGAGGCCACCCACCGGGGAGCTGTTTTTT.

This clonotype is labeled as medium-sized (0.01 to 0.1%). This chain joins TRBV5-1 and TRBJ1-6, with D hard to call. V lost 0 bases to trimming and J lost 3 bases, with 4 bases between them. Germline assignment: CDR1 SGHRS and CDR2 YFSETQ. The length of the CDR3 is 14 residues. CDR3 DNA: TGCGCCAGCAGCTTGGGTCACTATAATTCACCCCTCCACTTT. It is translated as CASSLGHYNSPLHF.

This clonotype is labeled as medium-sized. CDR3 sequence reads: CASSLVDSAYEQYF. The CDR3 DNA reads TGTGCCAGCAGCTTAGTGGACAGCGCCTACGAGCAGTACTTC. V usage is TRBV11-2 and J usage is TRBJ2-7; a possible D gene is TRBD1 (6 bases). CDR3 size: 14 residues. CDR1 SGHAT and CDR2 FQNNGV come from the germline V gene. V was trimmed by 1 base and J by 2 bases, leaving 9 bases between them. Filled out from reference TRBV11-2 and TRBJ2-7, the complete variable domain reads EAGVAQSPRYKIIEKRQSVAFWCNPISGHATLYWYQQILGQGPKLLIQFQNNGVVDDSQLPKDRFSAERLKGVDSTLKIQPAKLEDSAVYLCASSLVDSAYEQYFGPGTRLTVT.

This clonotype was seen a few times. The genes are TRBV5-1 and TRBJ1-4; 10 bases map to TRBD1. CDR1 is SGHRS and CDR2 is YFSETQ in the germline V gene. There are 17 residues in the CDR3. With V trimmed by 7 bases and J by 8 bases, 17 bases remained unmatched. This chain's CDR3 is CASGMRWGDRGEEKLFF. DNA for the CDR3: TGCGCCAGCGGTATGCGCTGGGGGGACAGGGGTGAGGAAAAACTGTTTTTT.

This clonotype is termed medium-sized. The genes are TRBV7-6 and TRBJ2-2; D is unclear. This CDR3 is 14 amino acids long. The germline V and J ends were trimmed by 6 bases and 4 bases, with 12 bases remaining between them. Germline lookup yields CDR1 SGHVS and CDR2 FNYEAQ. The CDR3 DNA follows: TGTGCCAGCAGTCCCAAGACGATCACCGGGGAGCTGTTTTTT. This sequence encodes CASSPKTITGELFF.

This clonotype counts as medium-sized. The CDR3 DNA reads as TGTGCCAGCAGTTTGCTGACAGGGCGGCACGAGCAGTACTTC. Its protein product is CASSLLTGRHEQYF. The rearrangement uses TRBV28 and TRBJ2-7; TRBD1 aligns across 7 bases. This CDR3 is built from 14 residues. V shed 3 bases, J shed 5 bases, and the junction held 7 bases outside the gene matches. Germline CDR1 is MDHEN and CDR2 is SYDVKM.

V and J are TRBV28 and TRBJ2-1; D is undetermined. Germline assignment: CDR1 MDHEN and CDR2 SYDVKM. The CDR3 runs to 14 residues. The ends were cut back, 7 bases at V and 2 bases at J, with 12 bases in the middle. The chain's CDR3 is CASTLLRAYNEQFF. The CDR3, as DNA: TGTGCCAGCACCCTCCTCCGGGCCTACAATGAGCAGTTCTTC. The whole variable domain, filled in from reference TRBV28 and TRBJ2-1, reads DVKVTQSSRYLVKRTGEKVFLECVQDMDHENMFWYRQDPGLGLRLIYFSYDVKMKEKGDIPEGYSVSREKKERFSLILESASTNQTSMYLCASTLLRAYNEQFFGPGTRLTVL.

Sample share makes this clonotype medium-sized. This rearrangement joins TRBV19 to TRBJ2-7, with D unclear. Trimming took 7 bases from V and 1 from J, leaving 8 bases between them. Germline CDR1 and CDR2: LNHDA and SQIVND (reference sequence). The CDR3 covers 12 residues. In nucleotides, the CDR3 is TGTGCCAGTATGTCGCAGTCCTACGAGCAGTACTTC. The encoded protein is CASMSQSYEQYF.

This clonotype showed up many times. The V call is TRBV4-2, the J call TRBJ2-1; TRBD2 agrees at 13 bases. V lost 4 bases and J lost 10; bases outside the gene matches: 10. The germline CDR1 and CDR2 sequences are LGHNA and YNFKEQ. CDR3 length: 16 amino acids. The CDR3 DNA reads TGTGCCAGCAGCCCCCGGGGGACTAGCGGGACGGAAGAGCAGTTCTTC. Translating gives CASSPRGTSGTEEQFF.

As concerns this clonotype: A read error is the likely source, as a far larger clone sits one nucleotide away. The chain combines TRBV7-2 with TRBJ2-1; TRBD2 matches 7 bases. The CDR3 totals 16 residues. The V segment lost 0 bases and the J segment 1 base; nucleotides outside the gene matches: 3. Germline-derived CDR1 and CDR2 are SGHTA and FQGNSA. CDR3 nucleotides: TGTGCCAGCAGCTTAGCGCTAGCGGTGTCCTACAATGAGCAGTTCTTC. Residues: CASSLALAVSYNEQFF. Based on the CDR3 plus reference TRBV7-2 and TRBJ2-1, the full variable domain is GAGVSQSPSNKVTEKGKDVELRCDPISGHTALYWYRQSLGQGLEFLIYFQGNSAPDKSGLPSDRFSAERTGGSVSTLTIQRTQQEDSAVYLCASSLALAVSYNEQFFGPGTRLTVL.

Concerning this clonotype: Since a far larger clone is one base different, this is likely a read error. The rearrangement links TRBV6-5 to TRBJ2-7; weak D call: TRBD2 (5 bases). CDR3 length: 14 amino acids. The V gene's germline CDR1 is MNHEY and CDR2 SVGAGI. V lost 4 bases, J lost 13 bases, and 23 bases lay in between. CDR3 in DNA: TGTGCCAGCAGTTTAGGTGGTAGGTGGGAGACCCATTACTTC. This gives the protein CASSLGGRWETHYF.

This clonotype was picked up many times. The rearrangement uses TRBV3-1 and TRBJ1-1; weak D call: TRBD1 (5 bases). Trimming left V 4 bases short and J 4 bases short, with 10 bases between. The CDR3 is 13 amino acids. Germline V CDR1 and CDR2: LGHDT, YNNKEL (reference sequence). The CDR3 sequence: CASSPQRGTEAFF. In DNA, the CDR3 is TGTGCCAGCAGCCCCCAGAGGGGCACTGAAGCTTTCTTT.

This chain uses TRBV5-1 with TRBJ2-1; D gene unclear. V lost 6 bases to trimming and J lost 7 bases, with 11 bases between them. The length of the CDR3 is 12 residues. Per the germline V gene, CDR1 is SGHRS and CDR2 is YFSETQ. CDR3 sequence: CASMIPANEQFF. The CDR3 DNA reads TGCGCCAGCATGATCCCTGCGAATGAGCAGTTCTTC. Looking up the rest from reference TRBV5-1 and TRBJ2-1 gives the full variable domain: KAGVTQTPRYLIKTRGQQVTLSCSPISGHRSVSWYQQTPGQGLQFLFEYFSETQRNKGNFPGRFSGRQFSNSRSEMNVSTLELGDSALYLCASMIPANEQFFGPGTRLTVL.

This clonotype was found many times. The CDR3 is CSVDRDRGTQYF. DNA of the CDR3: TGCAGCGTTGACCGGGACAGAGGTACGCAGTATTTT. The chain recombines TRBV29-1 with TRBJ2-3; TRBD1 aligns across 7 bases. Germline CDR1 is SQVTM and CDR2 is ANQGSEA. The length of the CDR3 is 12 residues. V was pared by 3 bases and J by 8 bases, with 5 bases of the junction left unmatched.